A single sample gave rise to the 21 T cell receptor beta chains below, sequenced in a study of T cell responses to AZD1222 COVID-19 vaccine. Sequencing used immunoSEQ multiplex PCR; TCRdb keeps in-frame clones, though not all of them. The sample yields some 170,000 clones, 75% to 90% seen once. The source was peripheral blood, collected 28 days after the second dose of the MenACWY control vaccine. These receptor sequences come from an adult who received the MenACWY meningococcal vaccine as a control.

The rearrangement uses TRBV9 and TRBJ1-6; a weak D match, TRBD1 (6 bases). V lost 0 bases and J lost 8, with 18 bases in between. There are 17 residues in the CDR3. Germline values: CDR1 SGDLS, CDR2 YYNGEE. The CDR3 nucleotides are TGTGCCAGCAGCGTAGGAGGGCAGACAGGAGTCTATTCACCCCTCCACTTT. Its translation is CASSVGGQTGVYSPLHF.

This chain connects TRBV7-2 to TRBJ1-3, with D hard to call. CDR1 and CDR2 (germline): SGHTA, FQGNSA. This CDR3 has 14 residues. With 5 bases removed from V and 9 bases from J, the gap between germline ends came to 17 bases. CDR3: CASSRAPSEGTIYF. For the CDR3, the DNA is TGTGCCAGCAGCCGCGCGCCCTCTGAGGGCACCATATATTTT. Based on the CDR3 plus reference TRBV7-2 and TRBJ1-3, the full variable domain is GAGVSQSPSNKVTEKGKDVELRCDPISGHTALYWYRQSLGQGLEFLIYFQGNSAPDKSGLPSDRFSAERTGGSVSTLTIQRTQQEDSAVYLCASSRAPSEGTIYFGEGSWLTVV.

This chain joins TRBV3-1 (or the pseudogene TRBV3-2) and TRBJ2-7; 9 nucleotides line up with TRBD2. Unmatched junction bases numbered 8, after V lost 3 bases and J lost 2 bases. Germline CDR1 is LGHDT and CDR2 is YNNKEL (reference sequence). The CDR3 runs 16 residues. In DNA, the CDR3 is TGTGCCAGCAGCCAGGCCCCGGGACTAGCTACCTACGAGCAGTACTTC. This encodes CASSQAPGLATYEQYF.

The CDR3, as DNA: TGTGCCAGCAGCCCAGGGGGTTGGGATGAAGCTTTCTTT. It translates to CASSPGGWDEAFF. The J gene is TRBJ1-1, the V gene TRBV28; 7 positions agree with TRBD1. CDR1 is MDHEN and CDR2 is SYDVKM in the germline V gene. J lost 7 bases, V lost 6 bases, and 8 bases had no gene match. The CDR3 is made up of 13 amino acids.

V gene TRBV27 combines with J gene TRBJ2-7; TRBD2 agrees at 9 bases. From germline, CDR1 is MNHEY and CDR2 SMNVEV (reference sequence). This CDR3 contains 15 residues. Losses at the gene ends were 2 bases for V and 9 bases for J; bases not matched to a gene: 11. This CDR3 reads CASSLRGGRADRQYF. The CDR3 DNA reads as TGTGCCAGCAGTTTAAGAGGCGGGAGGGCCGACCGGCAGTACTTC.

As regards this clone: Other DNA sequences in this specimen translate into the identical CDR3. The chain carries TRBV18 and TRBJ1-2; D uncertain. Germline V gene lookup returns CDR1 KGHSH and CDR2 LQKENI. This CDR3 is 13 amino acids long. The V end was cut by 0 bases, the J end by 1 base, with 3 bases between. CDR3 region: CASSPPGNYGYTF. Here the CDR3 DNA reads TGTGCCAGCTCACCACCGGGTAACTATGGCTACACCTTC.

For the CDR3, the DNA is TGTGCCAGCAGTACCGTAGGAGGGGGCGTAGATACGCAGTATTTT. Residues: CASSTVGGGVDTQYF. This chain links TRBV6-5 with TRBJ2-3; D perhaps matches TRBD1 (7 bases). Germline loops: CDR1 MNHEY, CDR2 SVGAGI. V was shortened by 5 bases and J by 5 bases, with 17 bases between the two germline ends. This CDR3 is built from 15 residues.

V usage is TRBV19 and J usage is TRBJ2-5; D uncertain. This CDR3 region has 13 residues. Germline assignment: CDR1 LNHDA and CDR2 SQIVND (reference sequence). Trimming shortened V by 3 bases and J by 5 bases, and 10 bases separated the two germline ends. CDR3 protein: CASSILVSETQYF. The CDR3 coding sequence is TGTGCCAGTAGTATCTTGGTCAGCGAGACCCAGTACTTC.

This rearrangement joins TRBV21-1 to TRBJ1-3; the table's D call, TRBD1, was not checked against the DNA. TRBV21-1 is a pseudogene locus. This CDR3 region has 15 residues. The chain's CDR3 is CASSNPRRAGNTIYF. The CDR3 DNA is TGTGCCAGCAGCAACCCCCGCAGGGCTGGAAACACCATATATTTT.

For the CDR3, the DNA is TGCGCCAGCAGCCAAGACGTTGGAGCGTCCCTGAACACTGAAGCTTTCTTT. Protein product: CASSQDVGASLNTEAFF. The V call is TRBV4-3, the J call TRBJ1-1; D unresolved. V lost 0 bases and J 0 bases, leaving 14 bases between the germline ends. Germline CDR1 LGHNA, CDR2 YSLEER. This CDR3 is built from 17 residues.

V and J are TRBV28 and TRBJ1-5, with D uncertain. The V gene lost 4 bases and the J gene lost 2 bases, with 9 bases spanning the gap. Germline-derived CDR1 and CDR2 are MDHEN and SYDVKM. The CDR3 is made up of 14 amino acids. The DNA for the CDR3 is TGTGCCAGCAGTTGGGCAACTCGCAATCAGCCCCAGCATTTT. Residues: CASSWATRNQPQHF.

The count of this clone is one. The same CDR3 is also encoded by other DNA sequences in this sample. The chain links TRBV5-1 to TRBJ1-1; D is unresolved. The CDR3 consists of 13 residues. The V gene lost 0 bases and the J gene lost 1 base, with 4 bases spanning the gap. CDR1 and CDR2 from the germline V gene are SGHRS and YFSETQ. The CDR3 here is CASSLDRNTEAFF. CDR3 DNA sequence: TGCGCCAGCAGCTTGGATCGGAACACTGAAGCTTTCTTT.

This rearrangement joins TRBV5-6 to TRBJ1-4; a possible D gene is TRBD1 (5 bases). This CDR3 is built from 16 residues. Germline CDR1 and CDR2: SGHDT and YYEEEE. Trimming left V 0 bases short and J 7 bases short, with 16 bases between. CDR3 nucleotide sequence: TGTGCCAGCAGCTTGGCCTCTCAGGGCCTGGTTGAAAAACTGTTTTTT. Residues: CASSLASQGLVEKLFF. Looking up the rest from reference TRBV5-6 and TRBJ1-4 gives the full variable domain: DAGVTQSPTHLIKTRGQQVTLRCSPKSGHDTVSWYQQALGQGPQFIFQYYEEEERQRGNFPDRFSGHQFPNYSSELNVNALLLGDSALYLCASSLASQGLVEKLFFGSGTQLSVL.

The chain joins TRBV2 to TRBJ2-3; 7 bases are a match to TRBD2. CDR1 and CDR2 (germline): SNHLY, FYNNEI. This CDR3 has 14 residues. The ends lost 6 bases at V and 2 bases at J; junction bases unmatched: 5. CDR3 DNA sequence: TGTGCCAGCAGCCGAGGACTAGACACAGATACGCAGTATTTT. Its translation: CASSRGLDTDTQYF.

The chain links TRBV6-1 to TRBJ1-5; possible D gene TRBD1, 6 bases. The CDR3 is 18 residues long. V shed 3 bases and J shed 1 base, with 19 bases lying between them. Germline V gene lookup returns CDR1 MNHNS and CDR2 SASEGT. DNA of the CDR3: TGTGCCAGCAGTGACCCGGGGGACCCGGACAGAAGCAATCAGCCCCAGCATTTT. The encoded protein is CASSDPGDPDRSNQPQHF.

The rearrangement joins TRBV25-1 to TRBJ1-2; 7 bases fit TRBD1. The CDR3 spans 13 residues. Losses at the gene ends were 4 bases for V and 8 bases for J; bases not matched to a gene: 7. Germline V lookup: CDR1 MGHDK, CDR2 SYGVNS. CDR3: CASSVLGQEGYTF. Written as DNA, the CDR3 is TGTGCCAGCAGTGTCCTAGGACAGGAGGGCTACACCTTC.

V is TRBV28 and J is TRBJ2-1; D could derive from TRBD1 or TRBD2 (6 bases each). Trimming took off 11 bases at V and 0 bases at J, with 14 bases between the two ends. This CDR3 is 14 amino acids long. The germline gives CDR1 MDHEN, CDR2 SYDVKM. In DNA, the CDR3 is TGTGCCTCCAAGGGGGGAGGCTCCTACAATGAGCAGTTCTTC. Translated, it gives CASKGGGSYNEQFF.

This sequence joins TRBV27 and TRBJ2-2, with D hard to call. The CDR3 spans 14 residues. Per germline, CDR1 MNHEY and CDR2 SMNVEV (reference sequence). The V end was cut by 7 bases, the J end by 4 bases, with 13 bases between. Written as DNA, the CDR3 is TGTGCCAGCACGAGAACTCCGGCCACCGGGGAGCTGTTTTTT. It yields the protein CASTRTPATGELFF.

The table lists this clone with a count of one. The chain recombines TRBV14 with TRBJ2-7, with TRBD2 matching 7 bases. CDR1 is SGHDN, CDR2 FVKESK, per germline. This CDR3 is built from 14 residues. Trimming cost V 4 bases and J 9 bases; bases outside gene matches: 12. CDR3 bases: TGTGCCAGCAGCCCAAGACTAGCCGGTAGGGTGCAGTACTTC. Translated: CASSPRLAGRVQYF.

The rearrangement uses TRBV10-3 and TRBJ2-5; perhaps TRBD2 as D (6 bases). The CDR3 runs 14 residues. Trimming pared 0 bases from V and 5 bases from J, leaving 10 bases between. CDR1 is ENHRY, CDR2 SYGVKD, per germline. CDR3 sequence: CAISESSGRETQYF. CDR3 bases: TGTGCCATCAGTGAGTCATCGGGGAGGGAGACCCAGTACTTC.

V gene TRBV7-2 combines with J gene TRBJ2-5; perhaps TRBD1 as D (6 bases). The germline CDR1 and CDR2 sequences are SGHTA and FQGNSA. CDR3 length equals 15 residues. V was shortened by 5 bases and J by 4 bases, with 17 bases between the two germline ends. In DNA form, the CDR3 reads TGTGCCAGCAGCCCTCCCCCACAGGGCTCAGAGACCCAGTACTTC. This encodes CASSPPPQGSETQYF.